Presented here are 12 T cell receptor beta chains from one specimen sequenced in a study of blood T cell repertoires in COVID-19. Produced via immunoSEQ multiplex PCR; TCRdb's table is partial and in-frame only. The table lists over 130,000 clones, 75% to 90% of them singletons, with roughly 3.9% in the top ten. Sequenced material: PBMCs or T cells enriched from blood (not recorded which). These receptors were obtained from a man aged 45-65 years in a cohort exposed to, infected with or recovered from COVID-19 (not recorded which).

This clone was counted a few times. The chain joins TRBV7-2 to TRBJ2-7, with TRBD2 matching over 11 bases. Germline CDR1 and CDR2: SGHTA and FQGNSA. The CDR3 consists of 16 residues. The trim removed 1 base at V and 4 bases at J, leaving 6 bases unmatched. The chain's CDR3 is CASSLGSGGAGYEQYF. The CDR3 coding sequence is TGTGCCAGCAGCTTAGGTAGCGGGGGGGCCGGATACGAGCAGTACTTC.

The chain carries TRBV19 and TRBJ1-3; D uncertain. The CDR3 is 13 residues long. Germline assignment: CDR1 LNHDA and CDR2 SQIVND (reference sequence). V lost 10 bases to trimming and J lost 4 bases, with 14 bases between them. CDR3 sequence (DNA): TGTGCCACCCGCCCGAGCTCAGGAAACACCATATATTTT. This encodes CATRPSSGNTIYF.

The genes are TRBV28 and TRBJ2-6; 8 bases are a match to TRBD1. The V segment lost 6 bases and the J segment 5 bases; nucleotides outside the gene matches: 6. Germline V gene lookup returns CDR1 MDHEN and CDR2 SYDVKM. There are 15 residues in the CDR3. Here the CDR3 DNA reads TGTGCCAGCAGCCAAGGACAGGGCTGGGCCAACGTCCTGACTTTC. It specifies CASSQGQGWANVLTF. Based on the CDR3 plus reference TRBV28 and TRBJ2-6, the full variable domain is DVKVTQSSRYLVKRTGEKVFLECVQDMDHENMFWYRQDPGLGLRLIYFSYDVKMKEKGDIPEGYSVSREKKERFSLILESASTNQTSMYLCASSQGQGWANVLTFGAGSRLTVL.

This clone appeared a single time. V usage is TRBV5-4 and J usage is TRBJ2-7; possible D gene TRBD2, 5 bases. The germline gives CDR1 SGHNT, CDR2 YYREEE (reference sequence). CDR3 size: 15 residues. Trimming removed 0 bases at V and 8 bases at J, with 18 bases between. For the CDR3, the DNA is TGTGCCAGCAGCTTGGAGCGGCTAGTGATGGGCCAGCAGTACTTC. It is translated as CASSLERLVMGQQYF.

The chain joins TRBV7-2 to TRBJ1-6; D gene unclear. Germline CDR1 and CDR2: SGHTA and FQGNSA. The V and J ends lost 5 bases and 3 bases respectively, with 20 bases between them. The CDR3 is made up of 18 amino acids. CDR3 sequence (DNA): TGTGCCAGCAGCCCGTACAAGGGAGTCATTCTCTATAATTCACCCCTCCACTTT. As protein: CASSPYKGVILYNSPLHF.

This sequence joins TRBV5-1 and TRBJ2-2; 8 bases line up with TRBD2. The CDR3 sequence is 18 residues long. Germline values: CDR1 SGHRS, CDR2 YFSETQ. The trim removed 4 bases at V and 0 bases at J, leaving 11 bases unmatched. The CDR3 DNA sequence: TGCGCCAGCAGCCCCCTGGGGAGCGGGGGCTCGAACACCGGGGAGCTGTTTTTT. Translation: CASSPLGSGGSNTGELFF.

The chain links TRBV4-3 to TRBJ2-4, with D possibly matching TRBD2 (5 bases). CDR1 is LGHNA, CDR2 YSLEER, per germline. V was cut by 0 bases and J by 0 bases, with 9 bases left in between. This CDR3 has 16 residues. CDR3 sequence (DNA): TGCGCCAGCAGCCAAGATTACGGACTAGCCAAAAACATTCAGTACTTC. Its protein product is CASSQDYGLAKNIQYF.

The CDR3 nucleotides are TGTGCCATCAGTGAGTCTGGGACAGTGAGATCCTACGAGCAGTACTTC. Translation: CAISESGTVRSYEQYF. The chain uses TRBV10-3 and TRBJ2-7; 7 bases are a match to TRBD1. Looked up from germline, CDR1 is ENHRY and CDR2 is SYGVKD. The CDR3 is 16 residues long. J gave up 1 base and V 0 bases, and 6 bases lay outside the gene matches.

This rearrangement joins TRBV9 to TRBJ2-7; D is uncertain. The germline V gene has CDR1 SGDLS and CDR2 YYNGEE. V shed 0 bases and J shed 5 bases, with 12 bases lying between them. The CDR3 runs to 14 residues. The DNA of the CDR3 is TGTGCCAGCAGCGTAGCGCCGGGTCGGGACGAGCAGTACTTC. Its protein is CASSVAPGRDEQYF.

In its sample, this clone was seen a few times. This chain uses TRBV28 with TRBJ1-3; TRBD1 is a possible D gene (6 bases). Trimming took 7 bases from V and 0 from J, leaving 16 bases between them. This CDR3 spans 16 amino acids. Looked up from germline, CDR1 is MDHEN and CDR2 is SYDVKM. The CDR3 is CASKPQGLPSGNTIYF. CDR3 sequence (DNA): TGTGCCAGCAAACCACAGGGATTACCCTCTGGAAACACCATATATTTT. The whole variable domain, remainder taken from reference TRBV28 and TRBJ1-3, is DVKVTQSSRYLVKRTGEKVFLECVQDMDHENMFWYRQDPGLGLRLIYFSYDVKMKEKGDIPEGYSVSREKKERFSLILESASTNQTSMYLCASKPQGLPSGNTIYFGEGSWLTVV.

The chain joins TRBV9 to TRBJ1-2, with D possibly matching TRBD1 (6 bases). Trimming removed 1 base from V and 6 bases from J, with 10 bases in between. This CDR3 is built from 13 residues. CDR1 SGDLS and CDR2 YYNGEE come from the germline V gene. The CDR3 reads CASSVFQGNGYTF. In nucleotides, the CDR3 is TGTGCCAGCAGCGTATTCCAGGGGAATGGCTACACCTTC. Supplemented by reference TRBV9 and TRBJ1-2, the full variable domain reads DSGVTQTPKHLITATGQRVTLRCSPRSGDLSVYWYQQSLDQGLQFLIQYYNGEERAKGNILERFSAQQFPDLHSELNLSSLELGDSALYFCASSVFQGNGYTFGSGTRLTVV.

The rearrangement joins TRBV5-1 to TRBJ1-1; 8 bases line up with TRBD1. The CDR3 is made up of 14 amino acids. CDR1 and CDR2 (germline): SGHRS, YFSETQ. V gave up 1 base and J gave up 5 bases; unmatched junction bases: 4. CDR3 region: CASSLHGDRTEAFF. CDR3 sequence (DNA): TGCGCCAGCAGCTTGCATGGGGACAGGACTGAAGCTTTCTTT.